Listed here are 29 T cell receptor beta chains from one sample, sequenced in a study of blood T cell repertoires in COVID-19. Produced via immunoSEQ multiplex PCR; TCRdb's table is partial and in-frame only. This sample yields tens of thousands of clones, of which around four fifths are seen a single time; more than 9% belongs to the top ten. Specimen: peripheral blood. The receptors derive from a human donor in a cohort sampled during active COVID-19.

The CDR3 nucleotides read TGTGCCAGCAGTTTAACCGGGACATTCTGTGACTACACCTTC. It encodes CASSLTGTFCDYTF. The J gene is TRBJ1-2, the V gene TRBV27; D possibly corresponds to TRBD1 (6 bases). The CDR3 length is 14 residues. Between the trimmed V and J ends, which lost 2 bases and 10 bases, there was a span of 17 bases. Germline CDR1 is MNHEY and CDR2 is SMNVEV (reference sequence).

The rearrangement joins TRBV5-6 to TRBJ1-1, with D possibly matching TRBD1 (5 bases). Trimming pared 2 bases from V and 4 bases from J, leaving 12 bases between. The CDR3 sequence is 14 residues long. Germline CDR1 SGHDT, CDR2 YYEEEE. The CDR3 nucleotides are TGTGCCAGCAGCTTTATGAGCGGGGGCACTGAAGCTTTCTTT. Translating gives CASSFMSGGTEAFF. Full variable domain (rest looked up from reference TRBV5-6 and TRBJ1-1): DAGVTQSPTHLIKTRGQQVTLRCSPKSGHDTVSWYQQALGQGPQFIFQYYEEEERQRGNFPDRFSGHQFPNYSSELNVNALLLGDSALYLCASSFMSGGTEAFFGQGTRLTVV.

The rearrangement links TRBV3-1 (or the pseudogene TRBV3-2) to TRBJ2-1; 9 nucleotides match TRBD1. CDR1 LGHDT and CDR2 YNNKEL come from the germline V gene (reference sequence). V was pared by 4 bases and J by 6 bases, with 7 bases of the junction left unmatched. The CDR3 is 15 residues long. CDR3 residues: CASSRPGQGLNEQFF. As DNA, the CDR3 is TGTGCCAGCAGCCGCCCGGGACAGGGCCTCAATGAGCAGTTCTTC.

This sequence joins TRBV7-9 and TRBJ1-1, with unresolved D. CDR3 length: 13 residues. The germline CDR1 and CDR2 sequences are SEHNR and FQNEAQ (reference sequence). V lost 4 bases, J lost 4 bases, and 10 bases lay in between. This CDR3 is CASSSMIGTEAFF. The DNA for the CDR3 is TGTGCCAGCAGCTCTATGATTGGCACTGAAGCTTTCTTT.

The rearrangement links TRBV6-2 or TRBV6-3 to TRBJ2-7, with 8 bases aligning to TRBD2. The CDR3 covers 17 residues. V lost 0 bases, J lost 4 bases, and 11 bases stayed unmatched. The germline gives CDR1 MNHEY, CDR2 SVGEGT. This chain's CDR3 is CASSYSVASGYRYEQYF. CDR3 nucleotide sequence: TGTGCCAGCAGTTACTCCGTGGCTAGCGGGTATCGGTACGAGCAGTACTTC.

This chain connects TRBV6-5 to TRBJ1-3; D may be TRBD1 (5 bases). CDR3 size: 15 residues. V was trimmed by 2 bases and J by 0 bases, leaving 8 bases between them. CDR1 is MNHEY and CDR2 is SVGAGI in the germline V gene. CDR3 DNA sequence: TGTGCCAGCAGTTACCGACAGAGCTCTGGAAACACCATATATTTT. This translates into CASSYRQSSGNTIYF.

The sample holds a few counts of this clone. CDR3 in amino acids: CATGGGPWSEQFF. CDR3 DNA: TGTGCCACGGGGGGTGGTCCTTGGAGTGAGCAGTTCTTC. The chain joins TRBV15 to TRBJ2-1; weak D call: TRBD2 (6 bases). V was cut by 9 bases and J by 9 bases, with 18 bases left in between. Germline CDR1 reads LNHNV; CDR2 reads YYDKDF (reference sequence). The CDR3 extends over 13 amino acids.

The rearrangement joins TRBV7-9 to TRBJ2-1; 14 bases map to TRBD2. V shed 1 base and J 4 bases; nucleotides not matched to a gene: 0. Germline CDR1 is SEHNR and CDR2 is FQNEAQ (reference sequence). The CDR3 totals 16 residues. As DNA, the CDR3 is TGTGCCAGCAGCTTAGGGACTAGCGGGGGGTACAATGAGCAGTTCTTC. Translation: CASSLGTSGGYNEQFF. Full variable domain (outside the CDR3, taken from reference TRBV7-9 and TRBJ2-1): DTGVSQNPRHKITKRGQNVTFRCDPISEHNRLYWYRQTLGQGPEFLTYFQNEAQLEKSRLLSDRFSAERPKGSFSTLEIQRTEQGDSAMYLCASSLGTSGGYNEQFFGPGTRLTVL.

The chain joins TRBV19 to TRBJ2-6, with D unclear. The germline V and J ends were trimmed by 3 bases and 0 bases, with 6 bases remaining between them. Germline CDR1 LNHDA, CDR2 SQIVND (reference sequence). CDR3 size: 15 residues. CDR3 DNA sequence: TGTGCCAGTAGTATGTTACACTCTGGGGCCAACGTCCTGACTTTC. It specifies CASSMLHSGANVLTF.

The V call is TRBV19, the J call TRBJ2-2, with a possible D match to TRBD1 (6 bases). V dropped 11 bases and J dropped 6 bases, with 16 bases sitting between them. This CDR3 is built from 13 residues. CDR1 and CDR2 from the germline V gene are LNHDA and SQIVND (reference sequence). The CDR3: CASLDPGAGELFF. The CDR3 region has the DNA TGTGCCTCCTTAGACCCAGGGGCCGGGGAGCTGTTTTTT.

This clone appeared once. The V gene is TRBV3-1 (or the pseudogene TRBV3-2), the J gene TRBJ1-6; 7 positions match TRBD1. Germline CDR1 reads LGHDT; CDR2 reads YNNKEL (reference sequence). V dropped 4 bases and J dropped 10; count of bases not matched to a gene: 13. This CDR3 spans 16 amino acids. This CDR3 reads CASSPRWTGTTSPLHF. The DNA of the CDR3 is TGTGCCAGCAGCCCGCGTTGGACAGGAACAACCTCACCCCTCCACTTT.

The chain links TRBV6-5 to TRBJ1-4, with D maybe TRBD1 (6 bases). Germline CDR1 is MNHEY and CDR2 is SVGAGI. V lost 5 bases and J 3 bases, leaving 7 bases between the germline ends. This CDR3 comprises 13 residues. The chain's CDR3 is CASSRTANEKLFF. CDR3 bases: TGTGCCAGCAGTCGGACAGCTAATGAAAAACTGTTTTTT.

The chain employs TRBV9 and TRBJ2-7, with 8 bases fitting TRBD2. From germline, CDR1 is SGDLS and CDR2 YYNGEE. J was trimmed by 5 bases and V by 0 bases; bases with no gene match: 7. The length of the CDR3 is 15 residues. DNA of the CDR3: TGTGCCAGCAGCGTAGTGCCAGCGGGAGTGGACGAGCAGTACTTC. As protein: CASSVVPAGVDEQYF. The variable domain in full, with the rest retrieved from reference TRBV9 and TRBJ2-7, is DSGVTQTPKHLITATGQRVTLRCSPRSGDLSVYWYQQSLDQGLQFLIQYYNGEERAKGNILERFSAQQFPDLHSELNLSSLELGDSALYFCASSVVPAGVDEQYFGPGTRLTVT.

This clone was seen a few times. This chain connects TRBV9 to TRBJ1-2; 7 nucleotides line up with TRBD1. Trimming cost V 4 bases and J 5 bases; bases outside gene matches: 5. The CDR3 is 13 residues long. Germline lookup yields CDR1 SGDLS and CDR2 YYNGEE. The CDR3 sequence is CASSPSTGYGYTF. The CDR3 nucleotides are TGTGCCAGCAGCCCGTCGACAGGGTATGGCTACACCTTC.

V usage is TRBV6-4 and J usage is TRBJ2-2; D perhaps matches TRBD2 (5 bases). V lost 5 bases and J lost 7, with 11 bases in between. The CDR3 sequence is 13 residues long. Germline V lookup: CDR1 MRHNA, CDR2 SNTAGT. Written as DNA, the CDR3 is TGTGCCAGCAGTCCGAGCGGTGTCGGGGAGCTGTTTTTT. Amino acids: CASSPSGVGELFF.

In its sample, this clone was seen a few times. The chain employs TRBV6-4 and TRBJ2-1; 9 bases agree with TRBD2. V lost 8 bases and J lost 1; bases outside the gene matches: 6. This CDR3 is 15 amino acids long. Germline V gene data show CDR1 as MRHNA and CDR2 as SNTAGT. The CDR3 loop is CASGPTSGSYNEQFF. The CDR3 coding sequence is TGTGCCAGCGGTCCGACTAGCGGATCCTACAATGAGCAGTTCTTC.

This clone was recorded a few times. The V call is TRBV7-9, the J call TRBJ2-2; unclear D gene. The CDR3 sequence is 14 residues long. V gave up 1 base and J gave up 4 bases, with 7 bases separating them. Germline V CDR1 and CDR2: SEHNR, FQNEAQ (reference sequence). The CDR3 DNA reads as TGTGCCAGCAGCTTAGAACAGCTCACCGGGGAGCTGTTTTTT. This codes for CASSLEQLTGELFF.

V usage is TRBV6-6 and J usage is TRBJ1-2; 10 bases line up with TRBD1. Germline V lookup: CDR1 MNHNY, CDR2 SVGAGI (reference sequence). The V segment lost 5 bases and the J segment 4 bases; nucleotides outside the gene matches: 7. The CDR3 sequence is 15 residues long. The CDR3 region has the DNA TGTGCCAGCAGTGGGGGGACAGGGGATGTCTATGGCTACACCTTC. Translating gives CASSGGTGDVYGYTF.

This chain connects TRBV21-1 to TRBJ1-1; the table names TRBD1, a call not compared with the DNA. TRBV21-1 is tagged as a pseudogene. The CDR3 covers 14 residues. The CDR3 here is CASSPFDNPTEAFF. The CDR3 DNA reads TGTGCCAGCAGCCCCTTCGACAATCCGACTGAAGCTTTCTTT.

The rearrangement links TRBV30 to TRBJ1-5; 7 positions agree with TRBD1. Trimming took 6 bases from V and 2 from J; bases not matched to a gene: 10. Germline V gene sequence: CDR1 GTSNPN, CDR2 SVGIG (reference sequence). CDR3 length: 15 amino acids. The chain's CDR3 is CACSRGRGGNQPQHF. CDR3 DNA: TGTGCCTGCAGTAGGGGGCGCGGGGGCAATCAGCCCCAGCATTTT. Complete variable domain (other parts from reference TRBV30 and TRBJ1-5): SQTIHQWPATLVQPVGSPLSLECTVEGTSNPNLYWYRQAAGRGLQLLFYSVGIGQISSEVPQNLSASRPQDRQFILSSKKLLLSDSGFYLCACSRGRGGNQPQHFGDGTRLSIL.

The genes are TRBV10-3 and TRBJ1-5, with 8 bases identical to TRBD1. This CDR3 has 15 residues. CDR1 and CDR2 from the germline V gene are ENHRY and SYGVKD. V shed 2 bases and J 4 bases; nucleotides not matched to a gene: 4. The CDR3 sequence: CAISEPGGANQPQHF. The CDR3 DNA reads as TGTGCCATCAGTGAGCCAGGGGGCGCGAATCAGCCCCAGCATTTT.

The rearrangement joins TRBV9 to TRBJ1-2; possibly TRBD1 for D (6 bases). The CDR3 has 15 amino acids. Germline V CDR1 and CDR2: SGDLS, YYNGEE. V was cut by 3 bases and J by 3 bases, with 15 bases left in between. CDR3 nucleotide sequence: TGTGCCAGCAGCGCTTCCCGGACAGTAGACTATGGCTACACCTTC. Translation: CASSASRTVDYGYTF.

As DNA, the CDR3 is TGTGCCAGCAGCGAGACTAGCGGGAGAGGGAACGAGCAGTACTTC. Translation: CASSETSGRGNEQYF. This sequence joins TRBV9 and TRBJ2-7; 12 nucleotides match TRBD2. The CDR3 is 15 residues long. Unmatched junction bases numbered 6, after V lost 3 bases and J lost 5 bases. Germline CDR1 and CDR2: SGDLS and YYNGEE.

J is TRBJ2-1 and V is TRBV7-2; 7 bases line up with TRBD1. Germline CDR1 reads SGHTA; CDR2 reads FQGNSA. The length of the CDR3 is 15 residues. V shed 5 bases, J shed 8 bases, and the junction held 12 bases outside the gene matches. The CDR3, as DNA: TGTGCCAGCAGCCGTGGGACAGTTCTTGGCGATGAGCAGTTCTTC. This encodes CASSRGTVLGDEQFF.

This chain uses TRBV6-1 with TRBJ1-5, with D unresolved. The CDR3 covers 13 residues. Looked up from germline, CDR1 is MNHNS and CDR2 is SASEGT. The ends were cut back, 1 base at V and 9 bases at J, with 10 bases in the middle. The CDR3 reads CASSEGGPGPQHF. The CDR3 DNA sequence: TGTGCCAGCAGTGAAGGTGGTCCAGGGCCCCAGCATTTT.

V and J are TRBV6-5 and TRBJ1-1; D unresolved. The ends were cut back, 7 bases at V and 2 bases at J, with 11 bases in the middle. The CDR3 is 13 residues long. Germline lookup yields CDR1 MNHEY and CDR2 SVGAGI. CDR3 sequence reads: CASNGRGNTEAFF. CDR3 DNA: TGTGCCAGCAATGGCCGGGGAAACACTGAAGCTTTCTTT.

The chain combines TRBV5-6 with TRBJ2-7, with a weak D call TRBD2 (5 bases). The V end was cut by 0 bases, the J end by 6 bases, with 7 bases between. The CDR3 is 12 residues long. The germline V gene has CDR1 SGHDT and CDR2 YYEEEE. The CDR3 here is CASSLGAGEQYF. CDR3 sequence (DNA): TGTGCCAGCAGCTTGGGGGCGGGCGAGCAGTACTTC.

V usage is TRBV28 and J usage is TRBJ2-7, with 9 nucleotides matching TRBD2. The CDR3 loop spans 16 amino acids. The germline V gene encodes CDR1 MDHEN and CDR2 SYDVKM. V shed 3 bases, J shed 7 bases, and the junction held 13 bases outside the gene matches. The CDR3 region is CASSFREAGGVWEQYF. The CDR3 DNA is TGTGCCAGCAGTTTTCGGGAAGCGGGAGGTGTTTGGGAGCAGTACTTC.

The chain is built from TRBV28 and TRBJ1-6; D is unresolved. The CDR3 loop spans 16 amino acids. Germline loops: CDR1 MDHEN, CDR2 SYDVKM. The V gene lost 4 bases and the J gene lost 1 base, with 11 bases spanning the gap. CDR3 nucleotide sequence: TGTGCCAGCAGTTCATACAGTGGGTCCTATAATTCACCCCTCCACTTT. It specifies CASSSYSGSYNSPLHF.